Following are 25 T cell receptor beta chains from one sample sequenced in a study of cytotoxic CD8 clonotypes in ibrutinib-treated CLL. The table came from immunoSEQ multiplex PCR; TCRdb's copy has only in-frame clones and leaves some out. The sample consists of about 68,000 clones, about two thirds of them appearing once. The specimen comprised PBMCs, sampled after 12 months of ibrutinib treatment. The receptors originated from a human donor with chronic lymphocytic leukemia.

The chain couples TRBV19 to TRBJ2-3; 7 positions match TRBD1. CDR1 and CDR2 (germline): LNHDA, SQIVND (reference sequence). This CDR3 spans 15 amino acids. Trimming removed 7 bases from V and 3 bases from J; junction bases left unmatched: 10. The CDR3 protein is CASTRTGGGTDTQYF. In DNA, the CDR3 is TGTGCCAGTACCAGGACAGGAGGAGGTACAGATACGCAGTATTTT.

This clone was detected only a few times. The rearrangement uses TRBV7-8 and TRBJ1-2; possibly TRBD1 for D (6 bases). The CDR3 totals 15 residues. From germline, CDR1 is SGHVS and CDR2 FQNEAQ. V lost 5 bases, J lost 6 bases, and 19 bases lay in between. The CDR3 loop reads CASSARPGGANGYTF. DNA of the CDR3: TGTGCCAGCAGCGCACGTCCGGGGGGCGCGAATGGCTACACCTTC.

The rearrangement uses TRBV5-4 and TRBJ1-1; D is uncertain. The CDR3 length is 12 residues. CDR1 SGHNT and CDR2 YYREEE come from the germline V gene (reference sequence). V lost 4 bases, J lost 8 bases, and 12 bases lay in between. CDR3 in amino acids: CASSPLASEAFF. Written as DNA, the CDR3 is TGTGCCAGCAGCCCCCTGGCGTCCGAAGCTTTCTTT.

CDR3 loop: CASSLRTGSSGNTIYF. The CDR3 DNA reads TGTGCCAGCAGCCTTCGGACAGGCTCCTCTGGAAACACCATATATTTT. V and J are TRBV5-4 and TRBJ1-3, with 7 bases fitting TRBD1. The ends lost 4 bases at V and 0 bases at J; junction bases unmatched: 7. CDR3 length equals 16 residues. The germline V gene has CDR1 SGHNT and CDR2 YYREEE (reference sequence).

This clone turned up a few times. This chain links TRBV9 with TRBJ1-2; D not certain. Trimming took 5 bases from V and 6 from J, leaving 14 bases between them. The germline V gene has CDR1 SGDLS and CDR2 YYNGEE. CDR3 length equals 13 residues. The CDR3 coding sequence is TGTGCCAGCAGTACGGCCAATAGAGATGGCTACACCTTC. Amino acid sequence: CASSTANRDGYTF.

This clone was found a few times. The chain employs TRBV6-5 and TRBJ1-2; no clear D gene. Germline lookup yields CDR1 MNHEY and CDR2 SVGAGI. The CDR3 is 14 residues long. Trimming left V 3 bases short and J 5 bases short, with 13 bases between. The CDR3 bases are TGTGCCAGCAGTTATCGGGCAGTTAATTATGGCTACACCTTC. It specifies CASSYRAVNYGYTF.

V usage is TRBV29-1 and J usage is TRBJ2-7; the match to TRBD1 covers 10 bases. The V and J ends lost 1 base and 3 bases, in that order; junction bases with no gene match: 3. Germline CDR1 SQVTM, CDR2 ANQGSEA. This CDR3 has 14 residues. The CDR3 DNA reads TGCAGCGTTGAAGGGACAGGGGGGTTCTACGAGCAGTACTTC. Protein product: CSVEGTGGFYEQYF.

The chain links TRBV6-5 to TRBJ1-2; D gene unclear. CDR3 length equals 13 residues. The germline V gene encodes CDR1 MNHEY and CDR2 SVGAGI. The V end was cut by 3 bases, the J end by 7 bases, with 12 bases between. CDR3 region: CASSYELISGYTF. CDR3 in DNA: TGTGCCAGCAGTTATGAGTTGATCTCTGGCTACACCTTC.

The chain employs TRBV25-1 and TRBJ2-5, with 9 positions matching TRBD1. CDR1 MGHDK and CDR2 SYGVNS come from the germline V gene. The CDR3 is made up of 15 amino acids. The trim removed 5 bases at V and 4 bases at J, leaving 8 bases unmatched. The CDR3 sequence is CASSKQGARGETQYF. CDR3 coding DNA: TGTGCCAGCAGTAAACAGGGGGCGAGAGGAGAGACCCAGTACTTC.

The genes are TRBV7-2 and TRBJ2-3; no firm D call. Germline values: CDR1 SGHTA, CDR2 FQGNSA. This CDR3 comprises 16 residues. Trimming removed 1 base from V and 0 bases from J, with 11 bases in between. The CDR3, as DNA: TGTGCCAGCAGCTTAGTTTTGCCGTCTAGCACAGATACGCAGTATTTT. Its protein product is CASSLVLPSSTDTQYF.

The chain employs TRBV6-1 and TRBJ2-3, with 11 bases fitting TRBD1. The CDR3 has 16 amino acids. V was clipped by 2 bases and J by 3 bases; unmatched bases: 4. Per the germline V gene, CDR1 is MNHNS and CDR2 is SASEGT. The CDR3 protein is CASSETGQGATDTQYF. The CDR3 DNA is TGTGCCAGCAGTGAAACCGGACAGGGGGCTACAGATACGCAGTATTTT.

This clone was counted many times. The gene calls are TRBV10-3 and TRBJ1-2, with TRBD1 matching over 10 bases. Trimming cost V 3 bases and J 6 bases; bases outside gene matches: 1. The CDR3 covers 13 residues. CDR1 and CDR2 from the germline V gene are ENHRY and SYGVKD. The DNA for the CDR3 is TGTGCCATCAGTGATGACAGGGGGCATGGCTACACCTTC. This gives the protein CAISDDRGHGYTF.

The chain employs TRBV11-2 and TRBJ1-5; D is unresolved. The length of the CDR3 is 17 residues. CDR1 is SGHAT, CDR2 FQNNGV, per germline. Trimming stripped 1 base from V and 2 bases from J, with 15 bases between. CDR3 nucleotides: TGTGCCAGCAGCTTAGGTTTGCGGGGTAGGGGCAATCAGCCCCAGCATTTT. Amino acid sequence: CASSLGLRGRGNQPQHF.

This chain connects TRBV19 to TRBJ2-7, with no clear D. This CDR3 comprises 14 residues. Germline CDR1 reads LNHDA; CDR2 reads SQIVND (reference sequence). The V end was cut by 9 bases, the J end by 2 bases, with 17 bases between. CDR3 in amino acids: CASSVARSAYEQYF. DNA for the CDR3: TGTGCCAGCTCAGTGGCCAGGTCAGCCTACGAGCAGTACTTC. The variable domain in full, completed from reference TRBV19 and TRBJ2-7, reads DGGITQSPKYLFRKEGQNVTLSCEQNLNHDAMYWYRQDPGQGLRLIYYSQIVNDFQKGDIAEGYSVSREKKESFPLTVTSAQKNPTAFYLCASSVARSAYEQYFGPGTRLTVT.

The rearrangement links TRBV27 to TRBJ1-5, with TRBD1 as a possible D gene (6 bases). Germline V lookup: CDR1 MNHEY, CDR2 SMNVEV (reference sequence). This CDR3 contains 15 residues. Between the trimmed V and J ends, which lost 3 bases and 12 bases, there was a span of 21 bases. For the CDR3, the DNA is TGTGCCAGCAGTTTGACCGGGACACTCGAAGGTCACCAGCATTTT. It specifies CASSLTGTLEGHQHF.

The chain joins TRBV7-2 to TRBJ1-1, with D possibly TRBD1 on 6 matching bases. Trimming pared 5 bases from V and 1 base from J, leaving 11 bases between. CDR3 length equals 14 residues. Germline lookup yields CDR1 SGHTA and CDR2 FQGNSA. The CDR3 here is CASSGRTANTEAFF. DNA of the CDR3: TGTGCCAGCAGCGGTCGGACAGCGAACACTGAAGCTTTCTTT.

The rearrangement joins TRBV9 to TRBJ2-7; TRBD2 agrees at 10 bases. Trimming cost V 0 bases and J 0 bases; bases outside gene matches: 3. Germline-derived CDR1 and CDR2 are SGDLS and YYNGEE. This CDR3 is built from 16 residues. The CDR3 sequence is CASSVGPSGSSYEQYF. Written as DNA, the CDR3 is TGTGCCAGCAGCGTAGGCCCTAGCGGGAGCTCCTACGAGCAGTACTTC.

This clone was detected only a few times. The chain joins TRBV19 to TRBJ1-1; no firm D call. This CDR3 is 15 amino acids long. The germline gives CDR1 LNHDA, CDR2 SQIVND (reference sequence). Trimming removed 6 bases from V and 2 bases from J, with 16 bases in between. The CDR3 DNA reads as TGTGCCAGTAGGAAGTCTAGGGAGCCTAACACTGAAGCTTTCTTT. Its translation: CASRKSREPNTEAFF.

The chain recombines TRBV9 with TRBJ1-5; no clear D gene. V lost 0 bases and J 2 bases, leaving 6 bases between the germline ends. The CDR3 runs 14 residues. CDR1 and CDR2 (germline): SGDLS, YYNGEE. The CDR3 sequence: CASSVGSRNQPQHF. The CDR3 region has the DNA TGTGCCAGCAGCGTAGGGTCGCGCAATCAGCCCCAGCATTTT.

This clone showed up just once. This chain links TRBV7-9 with TRBJ1-1; D not resolved. V shed 0 bases and J shed 4 bases, with 9 bases lying between them. The germline CDR1 and CDR2 sequences are SEHNR and FQNEAQ (reference sequence). This CDR3 contains 14 residues. The CDR3 loop reads CASSLAGVGTEAFF. CDR3 bases: TGTGCCAGCAGCTTAGCAGGAGTTGGCACTGAAGCTTTCTTT.

The rearrangement joins TRBV7-9 to TRBJ2-3, with unresolved D. Germline loops: CDR1 SEHNR, CDR2 FQNEAQ (reference sequence). The CDR3 is made up of 14 amino acids. The V end was cut by 0 bases, the J end by 6 bases, with 10 bases between. The CDR3 bases are TGTGCCAGCAGCTTAGCAGGGATTGGGGATACGCAGTATTTT. Translating gives CASSLAGIGDTQYF.

The chain links TRBV28 to TRBJ1-2; TRBD1 aligns across 8 bases. V shed 8 bases and J 7 bases; nucleotides not matched to a gene: 9. Germline CDR1 reads MDHEN; CDR2 reads SYDVKM. This CDR3 contains 13 residues. The CDR3 DNA reads TGTGCCAGCGCCTCAGGGGGCGTTTCTGGCTACACCTTC. This codes for CASASGGVSGYTF.

The rearrangement links TRBV28 to TRBJ2-1, with TRBD2 as a possible D gene (6 bases). The CDR3 is 17 amino acids. Trimming took 5 bases from V and 8 from J, leaving 25 bases between them. Germline-derived CDR1 and CDR2 are MDHEN and SYDVKM. CDR3 amino acids: CASSPPSEGLRWDEQFF. The CDR3 DNA follows: TGTGCCAGCAGTCCGCCATCAGAGGGACTCCGGTGGGATGAGCAGTTCTTC.

Comment on this clone: Other DNA sequences from this sample encode an identical CDR3 as well. V gene TRBV6-1 combines with J gene TRBJ2-1; possible D gene TRBD2, 6 bases. CDR1 and CDR2 from the germline V gene are MNHNS and SASEGT. This CDR3 region has 15 residues. The V end lost 4 bases, the J end lost 6 bases, and 16 bases lay between the germline ends. The CDR3 loop reads CASSASGGVTNEQFF. CDR3 coding DNA: TGTGCCAGCAGTGCGAGCGGAGGGGTCACCAATGAGCAGTTCTTC.

The gene calls are TRBV21-1 and TRBJ2-7; the table calls TRBD2, which could not be checked here. TRBV21-1 represents a pseudogene. This CDR3 is built from 16 residues. CDR3 loop: CASRSDLRGTHYEQYF. Written as DNA, the CDR3 is TGTGCCAGCAGAAGCGACCTACGGGGGACTCACTACGAGCAGTACTTC.